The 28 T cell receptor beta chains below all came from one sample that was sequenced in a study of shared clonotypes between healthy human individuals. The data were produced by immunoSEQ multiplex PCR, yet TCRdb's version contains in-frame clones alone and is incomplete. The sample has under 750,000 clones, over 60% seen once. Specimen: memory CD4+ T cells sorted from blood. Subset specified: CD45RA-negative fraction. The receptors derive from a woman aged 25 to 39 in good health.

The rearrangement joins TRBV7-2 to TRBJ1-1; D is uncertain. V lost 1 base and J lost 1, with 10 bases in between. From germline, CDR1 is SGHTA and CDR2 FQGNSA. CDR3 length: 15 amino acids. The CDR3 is CASSLERLRNTEAFF. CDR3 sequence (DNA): TGTGCCAGCAGCTTAGAACGTCTCCGGAACACTGAAGCTTTCTTT.

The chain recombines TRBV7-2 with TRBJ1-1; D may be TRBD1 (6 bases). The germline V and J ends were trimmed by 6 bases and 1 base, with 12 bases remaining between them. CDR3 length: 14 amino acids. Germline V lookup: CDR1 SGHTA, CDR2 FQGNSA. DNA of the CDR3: TGTGCCAGCAGTTCGGGACAAGCGAACACTGAAGCTTTCTTT. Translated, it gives CASSSGQANTEAFF.

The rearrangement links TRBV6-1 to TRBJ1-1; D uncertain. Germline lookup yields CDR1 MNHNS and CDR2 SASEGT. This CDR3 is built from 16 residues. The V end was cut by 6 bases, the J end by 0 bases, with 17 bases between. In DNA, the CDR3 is TGTGCCAGCAGGGAATCAGCAGCTCTGATGAACACTGAAGCTTTCTTT. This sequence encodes CASRESAALMNTEAFF.

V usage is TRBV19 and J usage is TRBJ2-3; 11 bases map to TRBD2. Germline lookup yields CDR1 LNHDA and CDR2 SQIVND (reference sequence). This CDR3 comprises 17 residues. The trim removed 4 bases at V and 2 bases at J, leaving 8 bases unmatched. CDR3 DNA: TGTGCCAGTAGTACTACTAGCGGGAGTTGGTTCACAGATACGCAGTATTTT. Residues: CASSTTSGSWFTDTQYF.

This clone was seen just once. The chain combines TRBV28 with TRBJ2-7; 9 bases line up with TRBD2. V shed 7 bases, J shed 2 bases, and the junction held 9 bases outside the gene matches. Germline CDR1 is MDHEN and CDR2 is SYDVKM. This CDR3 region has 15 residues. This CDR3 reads CASTNSGRNAYEQYF. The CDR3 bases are TGTGCCAGCACCAACAGCGGGAGGAACGCCTACGAGCAGTACTTC.

The CDR3, as DNA: TGTGCCAGCAGTCTGGGACATTACAATGAGCAGTTCTTC. This gives the protein CASSLGHYNEQFF. The rearrangement links TRBV28 to TRBJ2-1; the D gene is possibly TRBD1 (6 bases). Germline V gene data show CDR1 as MDHEN and CDR2 as SYDVKM. The CDR3 contains 13 residues. Trimming removed 5 bases from V and 4 bases from J, with 9 bases in between.

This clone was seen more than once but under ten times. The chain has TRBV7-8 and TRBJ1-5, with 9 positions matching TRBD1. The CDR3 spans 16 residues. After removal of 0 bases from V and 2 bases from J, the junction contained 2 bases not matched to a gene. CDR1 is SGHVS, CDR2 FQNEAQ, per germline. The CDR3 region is CASSLAGQGGNQPQHF. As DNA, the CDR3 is TGTGCCAGCAGCTTAGCGGGACAGGGAGGCAATCAGCCCCAGCATTTT.

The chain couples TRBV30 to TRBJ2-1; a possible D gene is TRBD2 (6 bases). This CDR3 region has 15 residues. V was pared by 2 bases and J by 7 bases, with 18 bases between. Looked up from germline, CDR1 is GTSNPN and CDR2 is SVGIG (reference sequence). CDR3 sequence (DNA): TGTGCCTGGAGTTGGCCAGCGGGTCTGAGAAATGAGCAGTTCTTC. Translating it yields CAWSWPAGLRNEQFF.

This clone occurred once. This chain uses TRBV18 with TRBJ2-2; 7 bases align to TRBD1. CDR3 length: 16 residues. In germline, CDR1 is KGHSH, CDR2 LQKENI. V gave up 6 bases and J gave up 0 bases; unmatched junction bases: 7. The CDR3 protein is CASSLMTGSNTGELFF. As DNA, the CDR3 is TGTGCCAGCTCGCTAATGACAGGGTCGAACACCGGGGAGCTGTTTTTT.

The CDR3 region has the DNA TGTGCCAGCAGCCCGCGGACAGGTAGGAATCAGCCCCAGCATTTT. It specifies CASSPRTGRNQPQHF. The chain is built from TRBV27 and TRBJ1-5; 7 nucleotides line up with TRBD1. The V gene end was trimmed by 6 bases and the J gene end by 4 bases; junction bases not matched to a gene: 9. Germline V gene data show CDR1 as MNHEY and CDR2 as SMNVEV (reference sequence). CDR3 size: 15 residues.

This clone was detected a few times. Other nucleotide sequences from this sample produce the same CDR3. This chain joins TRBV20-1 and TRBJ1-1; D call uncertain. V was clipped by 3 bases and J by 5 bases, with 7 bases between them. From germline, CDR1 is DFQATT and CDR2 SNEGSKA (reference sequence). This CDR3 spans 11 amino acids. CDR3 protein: CSARYVTEAFF. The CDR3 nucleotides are TGCAGTGCTAGGTATGTTACTGAAGCTTTCTTT.

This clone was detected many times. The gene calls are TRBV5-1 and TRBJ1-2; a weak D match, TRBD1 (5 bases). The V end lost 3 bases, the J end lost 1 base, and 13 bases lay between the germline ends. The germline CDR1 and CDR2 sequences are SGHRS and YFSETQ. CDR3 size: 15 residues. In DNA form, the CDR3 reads TGCGCCAGCAGCTCCGCCGGGGGAATTAACTATGGCTACACCTTC. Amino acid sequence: CASSSAGGINYGYTF.

CDR3 sequence: CASSRDRALTEAFF. CDR3 DNA: TGTGCCAGTAGTAGGGACAGGGCGCTCACTGAAGCTTTCTTT. The rearrangement uses TRBV19 and TRBJ1-1; 9 bases are shared with TRBD1. Germline CDR1 LNHDA, CDR2 SQIVND (reference sequence). Unmatched junction bases numbered 4, after V lost 4 bases and J lost 4 bases. This CDR3 is built from 14 residues.

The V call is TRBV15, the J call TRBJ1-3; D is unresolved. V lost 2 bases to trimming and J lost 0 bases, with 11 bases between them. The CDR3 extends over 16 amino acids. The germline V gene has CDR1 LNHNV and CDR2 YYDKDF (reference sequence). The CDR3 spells CATSRLGPGSGNTIYF. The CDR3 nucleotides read TGTGCCACCAGCAGACTTGGGCCGGGCTCTGGAAACACCATATATTTT.

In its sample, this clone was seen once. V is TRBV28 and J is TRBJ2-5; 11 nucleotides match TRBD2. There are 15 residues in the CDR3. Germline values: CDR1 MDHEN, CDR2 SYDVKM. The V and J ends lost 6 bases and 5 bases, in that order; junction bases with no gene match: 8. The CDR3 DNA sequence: TGTGCCAGCAGGCCCACTAGCGGGAGAGCCGAGACCCAGTACTTC. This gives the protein CASRPTSGRAETQYF. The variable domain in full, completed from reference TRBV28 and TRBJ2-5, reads DVKVTQSSRYLVKRTGEKVFLECVQDMDHENMFWYRQDPGLGLRLIYFSYDVKMKEKGDIPEGYSVSREKKERFSLILESASTNQTSMYLCASRPTSGRAETQYFGPGTRLLVL.

The CDR3: CASSDSNEKLFF. Here the CDR3 DNA reads TGTGCCAGCAGCGACAGCAATGAAAAACTGTTTTTT. V gene TRBV28 combines with J gene TRBJ1-4; TRBD1 might be the D (5 bases). CDR3 length: 12 residues. The V and J ends lost 6 bases and 5 bases respectively, with 7 bases between them. Germline V gene lookup returns CDR1 MDHEN and CDR2 SYDVKM.

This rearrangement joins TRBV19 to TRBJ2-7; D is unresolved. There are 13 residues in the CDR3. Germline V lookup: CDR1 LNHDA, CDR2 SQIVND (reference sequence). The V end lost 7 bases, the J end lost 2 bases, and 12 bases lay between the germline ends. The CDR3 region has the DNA TGTGCCAGTAAACCGGACGGAACCTACGAGCAGTACTTC. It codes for CASKPDGTYEQYF.

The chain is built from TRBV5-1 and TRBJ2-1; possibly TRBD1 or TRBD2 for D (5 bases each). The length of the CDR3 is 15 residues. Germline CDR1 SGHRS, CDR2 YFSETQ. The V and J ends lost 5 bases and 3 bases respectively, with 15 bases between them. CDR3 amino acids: CASSLSRDLYNEQFF. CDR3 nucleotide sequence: TGCGCCAGCAGTTTGAGCCGGGACCTCTACAATGAGCAGTTCTTC.

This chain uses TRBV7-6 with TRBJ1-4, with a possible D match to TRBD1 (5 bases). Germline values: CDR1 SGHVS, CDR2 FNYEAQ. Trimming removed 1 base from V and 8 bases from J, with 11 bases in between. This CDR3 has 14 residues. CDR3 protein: CASSLGQGGEKLFF. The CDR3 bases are TGTGCCAGCAGCTTAGGGCAGGGAGGAGAAAAACTGTTTTTT.

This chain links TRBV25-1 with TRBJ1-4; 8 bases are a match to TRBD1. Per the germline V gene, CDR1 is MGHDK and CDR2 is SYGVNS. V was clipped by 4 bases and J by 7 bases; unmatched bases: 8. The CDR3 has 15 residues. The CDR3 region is CASSVPQGASEKLFF. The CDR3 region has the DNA TGTGCCAGCAGTGTACCGCAGGGGGCCTCTGAAAAACTGTTTTTT.

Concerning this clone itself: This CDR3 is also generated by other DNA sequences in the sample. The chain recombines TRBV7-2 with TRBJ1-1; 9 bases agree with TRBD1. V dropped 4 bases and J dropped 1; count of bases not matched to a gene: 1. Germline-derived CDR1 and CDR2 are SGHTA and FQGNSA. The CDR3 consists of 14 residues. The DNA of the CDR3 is TGTGCCAGCAGCTCACAGGGGGCGAACACTGAAGCTTTCTTT. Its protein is CASSSQGANTEAFF.

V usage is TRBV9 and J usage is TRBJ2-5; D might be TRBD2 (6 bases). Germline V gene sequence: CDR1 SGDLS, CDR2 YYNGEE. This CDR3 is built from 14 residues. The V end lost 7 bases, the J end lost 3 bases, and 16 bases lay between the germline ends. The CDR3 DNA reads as TGTGCCAGCGCGCCGGGAGTGGGGAAAGAGACCCAGTACTTC. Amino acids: CASAPGVGKETQYF. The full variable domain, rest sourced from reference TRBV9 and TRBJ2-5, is DSGVTQTPKHLITATGQRVTLRCSPRSGDLSVYWYQQSLDQGLQFLIQYYNGEERAKGNILERFSAQQFPDLHSELNLSSLELGDSALYFCASAPGVGKETQYFGPGTRLLVL.

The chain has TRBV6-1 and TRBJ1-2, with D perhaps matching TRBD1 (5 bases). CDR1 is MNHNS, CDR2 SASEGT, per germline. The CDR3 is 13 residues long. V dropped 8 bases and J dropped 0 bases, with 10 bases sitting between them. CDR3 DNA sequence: TGTGCCAGCTGGGACGGAGCTAACTATGGCTACACCTTC. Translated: CASWDGANYGYTF.

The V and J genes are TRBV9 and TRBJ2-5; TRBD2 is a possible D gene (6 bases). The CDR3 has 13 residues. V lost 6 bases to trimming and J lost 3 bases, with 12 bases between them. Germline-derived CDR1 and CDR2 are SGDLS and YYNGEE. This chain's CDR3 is CASNRDSEETQYF. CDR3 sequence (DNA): TGTGCCAGCAATCGGGACTCCGAAGAGACCCAGTACTTC.

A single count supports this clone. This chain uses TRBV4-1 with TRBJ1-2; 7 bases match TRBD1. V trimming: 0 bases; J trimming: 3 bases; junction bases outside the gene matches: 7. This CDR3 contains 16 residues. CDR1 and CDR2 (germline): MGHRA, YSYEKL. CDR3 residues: CASSQDRSGGDYGYTF. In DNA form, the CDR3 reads TGCGCCAGCAGCCAAGATCGATCAGGGGGAGACTATGGCTACACCTTC.

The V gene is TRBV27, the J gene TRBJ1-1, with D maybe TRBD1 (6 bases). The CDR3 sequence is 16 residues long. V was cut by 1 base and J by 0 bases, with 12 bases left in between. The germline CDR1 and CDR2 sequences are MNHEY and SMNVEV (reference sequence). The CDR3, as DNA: TGTGCCAGCAGTTTATGGCAGGGGCGCCTGAACACTGAAGCTTTCTTT. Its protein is CASSLWQGRLNTEAFF.

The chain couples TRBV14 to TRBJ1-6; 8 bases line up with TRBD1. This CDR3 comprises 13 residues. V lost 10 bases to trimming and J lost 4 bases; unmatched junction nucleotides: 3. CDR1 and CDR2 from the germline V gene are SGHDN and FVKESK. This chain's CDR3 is CANRDRYNSPLHF. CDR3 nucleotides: TGTGCCAACCGGGACAGGTATAATTCACCCCTCCACTTT.

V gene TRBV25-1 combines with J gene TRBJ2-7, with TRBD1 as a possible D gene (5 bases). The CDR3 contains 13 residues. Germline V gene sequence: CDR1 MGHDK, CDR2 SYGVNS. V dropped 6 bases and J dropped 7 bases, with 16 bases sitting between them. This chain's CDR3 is CASRGQGILEQYF. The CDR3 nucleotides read TGTGCCAGCAGGGGTCAGGGCATCCTTGAGCAGTACTTC.